The TCR beta chain under discussion was sequenced for a study of regulatory T cells in long-lasting Graves disease. The sample's time point: persistent/refractory GD, antithyroid drugs over 5 years with positive TRAb. PBMC RNA was the source of the TCR library. It was by American Thyroid Association guidelines that Graves' disease was diagnosed. Library construction for TCR beta used iRepertoire HTBI primers and Arm-PCR of CDR3 regions. TCRdb recomputed calls from the multiplex PCR reads with MiXCR, one row per CDR3 protein. Among roughly 400,000 distinct CDR3 sequences, roughly a fifth were seen once, and the ten largest hold around 15%. This clonotype was picked up many times. Its cognate antigen is unknown. Study-wide results and limits: Results may be inaccurate due to the small sample size.

Germline V lookup: CDR1 LNHNV, CDR2 YYDKDF (reference sequence). The CDR3 spans 16 residues. V dropped 0 bases and J dropped 2 bases, with 13 bases sitting between them. Here the sequenced sample was peripheral blood mononuclear cells (PBMCs), taken when the disease was refractory, from a patient treated with antithyroid drugs. The receptor was isolated from a female donor with Graves disease. This rearrangement joins TRBV15 to TRBJ1-1; no firm D call. DNA of the CDR3: TGTGCCACCAGCAGAGATCCCTTGGGCGGAAACACTGAAGCTTTCTTT. This codes for CATSRDPLGGNTEAFF.